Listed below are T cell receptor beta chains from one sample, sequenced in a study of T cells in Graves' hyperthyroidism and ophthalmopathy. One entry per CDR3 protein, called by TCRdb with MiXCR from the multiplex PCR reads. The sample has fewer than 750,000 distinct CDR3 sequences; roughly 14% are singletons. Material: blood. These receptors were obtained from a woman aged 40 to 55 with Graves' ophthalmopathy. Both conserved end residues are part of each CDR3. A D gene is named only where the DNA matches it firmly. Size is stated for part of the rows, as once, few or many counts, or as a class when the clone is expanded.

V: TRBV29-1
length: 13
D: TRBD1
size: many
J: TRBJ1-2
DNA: TGCAGCGACTCCTCAGGGGGCGCGGATGGCTACACCTTC
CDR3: CSDSSGGADGYTF

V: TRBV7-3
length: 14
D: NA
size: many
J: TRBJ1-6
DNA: TGTGCCAGCAGCCGTGGACGGTTAAATTCACCCCTCCACTTT
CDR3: CASSRGRLNSPLHF

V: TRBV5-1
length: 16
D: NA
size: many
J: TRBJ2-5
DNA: TGCGCCAGCAGCTTGGAGTTCGGTAACAGTCAAGAGACCCAGTACTTC
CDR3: CASSLEFGNSQETQYF

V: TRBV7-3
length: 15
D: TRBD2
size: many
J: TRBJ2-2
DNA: TGTGCCAGCAGCACTTTAGCGGGAGACACCGGGGAGCTGTTTTTT
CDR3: CASSTLAGDTGELFF

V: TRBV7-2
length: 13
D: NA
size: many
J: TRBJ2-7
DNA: TGTGCCAGCCAGCTTCTGGGAACCTACGAGCAGTACTTC
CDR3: CASQLLGTYEQYF

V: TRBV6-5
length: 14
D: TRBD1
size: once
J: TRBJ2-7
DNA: TGTGCCAGCAGTTCCGGGACAGGGGGTCGCGGGCAGTACTTC
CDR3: CASSSGTGGRGQYF

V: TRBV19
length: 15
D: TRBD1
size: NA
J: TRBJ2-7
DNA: TGTGCCAGTACCCCGGTAGCTGGGGACAGCTACGAGCAGTACTTC
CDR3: CASTPVAGDSYEQYF

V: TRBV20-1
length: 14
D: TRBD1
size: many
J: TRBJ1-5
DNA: TGCAGTGCTAGAAGGGGGCACGACGGGCAGCCCCAGCATTTT
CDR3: CSARRGHDGQPQHF

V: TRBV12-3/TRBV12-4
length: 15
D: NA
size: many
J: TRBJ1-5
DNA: TGTGCCAGCACTCCTTGGGGATATAGCAATCAGCCCCAGCATTTT
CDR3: CASTPWGYSNQPQHF

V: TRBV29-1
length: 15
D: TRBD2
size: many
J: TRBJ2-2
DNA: TGCAGCGCGGGGGGAGGTCTGGACTACACCGGGGAGCTGTTTTTT
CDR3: CSAGGGLDYTGELFF

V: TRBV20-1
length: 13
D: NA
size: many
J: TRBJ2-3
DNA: TGCAGTGTTACGGGTATAGAGGGTGATACGCAGTATTTT
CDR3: CSVTGIEGDTQYF

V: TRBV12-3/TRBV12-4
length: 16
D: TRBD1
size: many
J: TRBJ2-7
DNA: TGTGCCAGCGGGGTTGGGGGGACAGGGATTACCAGCGAGCAGTACTTC
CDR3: CASGVGGTGITSEQYF

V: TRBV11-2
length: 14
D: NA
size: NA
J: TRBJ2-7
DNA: TGTGCCAGCAGCGTCTGGGGGGTTTCCTACGAGCAGTACTTC
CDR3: CASSVWGVSYEQYF

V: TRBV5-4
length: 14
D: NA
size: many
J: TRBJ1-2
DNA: TGTGCCAGCAGCCCCGGCAGAGCTAACTATGGCTACACCTTC
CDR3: CASSPGRANYGYTF

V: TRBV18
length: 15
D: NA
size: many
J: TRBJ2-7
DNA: TGTGCCAGCTCACCGGGTTTACAGGCGAACTACGAGCAGTACTTC
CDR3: CASSPGLQANYEQYF

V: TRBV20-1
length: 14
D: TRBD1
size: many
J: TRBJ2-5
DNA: TGCAGTGCGTCCTCCGGGGGACAGGTAGAGACCCAGTACTTC
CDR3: CSASSGGQVETQYF

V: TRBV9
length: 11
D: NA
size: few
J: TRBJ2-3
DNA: TGTGCCAGCAGCGAAGCAGATACGCAGTATTTT
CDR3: CASSEADTQYF

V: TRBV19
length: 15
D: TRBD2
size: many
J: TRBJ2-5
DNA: TGTGCCAGCGGGACTAGCGGGAGGGTCCAAGAGACCCAGTACTTC
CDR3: CASGTSGRVQETQYF

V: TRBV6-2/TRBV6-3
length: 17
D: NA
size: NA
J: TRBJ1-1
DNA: TGTGCCAGCAGTTACTCGAAAGGGGCCCTAATGAACACTGAAGCTTTCTTT
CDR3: CASSYSKGALMNTEAFF

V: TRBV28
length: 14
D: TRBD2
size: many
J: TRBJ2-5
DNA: TGTGCCAGCAGACGGGGCGGGAGGGGGGAGACCCAGTACTTC
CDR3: CASRRGGRGETQYF

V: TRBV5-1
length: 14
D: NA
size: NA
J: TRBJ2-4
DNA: TGCGCCAGCAGCTTTGGGGATGTCAAAAACATTCAGTACTTC
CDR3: CASSFGDVKNIQYF

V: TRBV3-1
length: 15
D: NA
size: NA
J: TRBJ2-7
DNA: TGTGCCAGCAGCCAAGAAACCCAGGGGGGCTACGAGCAGTACTTC
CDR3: CASSQETQGGYEQYF

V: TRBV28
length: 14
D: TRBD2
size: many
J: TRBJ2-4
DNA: TGTGCCAGCAGTCCAAAGGGAGGGATGGACATTCAGTACTTC
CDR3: CASSPKGGMDIQYF

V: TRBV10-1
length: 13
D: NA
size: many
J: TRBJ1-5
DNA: TGCGCCAGCAGTGAAGGTGGGGATCAGCCCCAGCATTTT
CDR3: CASSEGGDQPQHF

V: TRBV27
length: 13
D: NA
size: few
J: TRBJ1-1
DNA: TGTGCCAGCAGTTCCTGGGACAACACTGAAGCTTTCTTT
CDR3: CASSSWDNTEAFF

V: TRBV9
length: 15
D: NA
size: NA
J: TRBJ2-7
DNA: TGTGCCAGCAGCGTAGGCGAGACTCACTTCTGCGAGCAGTACTTC
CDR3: CASSVGETHFCEQYF

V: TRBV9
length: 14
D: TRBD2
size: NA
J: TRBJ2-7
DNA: TGTGCCAGCAGCGCTCGACTAGCGGGAGGGGAGGAGTACTTC
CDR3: CASSARLAGGEEYF

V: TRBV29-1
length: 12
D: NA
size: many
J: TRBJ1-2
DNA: TGCAGCGTTGAGCCGGGGGGCCATGGCTACACCTTC
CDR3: CSVEPGGHGYTF

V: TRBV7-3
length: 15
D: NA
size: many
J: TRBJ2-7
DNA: TGTGCCAGCAGCTTATCTGGAGGGCCAGGAGGAGAGCAGTACTTC
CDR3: CASSLSGGPGGEQYF

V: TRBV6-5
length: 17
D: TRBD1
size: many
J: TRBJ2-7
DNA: TGTGCCAGCAGTTATGGGTCCACAGGGGGCTATACCTACGAGCAGTACTTC
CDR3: CASSYGSTGGYTYEQYF

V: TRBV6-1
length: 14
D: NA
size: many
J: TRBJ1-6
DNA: TGTGCCAGCAGTCCCCTTGGCGATAATTCACCCCTCCACTTT
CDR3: CASSPLGDNSPLHF

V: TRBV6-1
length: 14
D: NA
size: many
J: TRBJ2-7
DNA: TGTGCCAGCTCCGCGATAAAAGGGGGATCCGAGCAGTACTTC
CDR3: CASSAIKGGSEQYF